This T cell receptor beta chain came from a study of T cells in tumors after PD-1 blockade. Background on the study: Daily vismodegib 150 mg continued in a subset of anti-PD-1-treated patients.

This CDR3 region has 14 residues. With V trimmed by 4 bases and J by 4 bases, 5 bases remained unmatched. Germline-derived CDR1 and CDR2 are SGHTA and FQGTGA. The assay was immunoSEQ multiplex PCR, and TCRdb's table has in-frame clones only and misses some. The top ten clones hold 20% to 25% of a sample with over 12,000 clones, approximately 80% of them seen once. The receptor comes from a human donor with basal cell carcinoma. Sequencing used PBMCs, obtained after anti-PD-1 treatment. This chain connects TRBV7-3 to TRBJ2-3; 7 bases match TRBD2. In DNA form, the CDR3 reads TGTGCCAGCAGCTACTCGCGGGAGTCAGATACGCAGTATTTT. Protein product: CASSYSRESDTQYF. The full variable domain, its missing parts supplied by reference TRBV7-3 and TRBJ2-3, is GAGVSQTPSNKVTEKGKYVELRCDPISGHTALYWYRQSLGQGPEFLIYFQGTGAADDSGLPNDRFFAVRPEGSVSTLKIQRTERGDSAVYLCASSYSRESDTQYFGPGTRLTVL.